The present T cell receptor beta chain was sequenced within a study of CD8+CD57+ T cells in acquired aplastic anemia. Investigators profiled TCR beta VDJ and CDR3 from genomic DNA template. TCRdb independently ran MiXCR on the reads; one entry per CDR3 protein. The table includes roughly 180,000 distinct CDR3 sequences, around 45% detected once. Germline lookup yields CDR1 KGHDR and CDR2 SFDVKD. This CDR3 spans 16 amino acids. Trimming removed 2 bases at V and 7 bases at J, with 17 bases between. This clonotype was seen repeatedly, ten times or more. This chain joins TRBV24-1 and TRBJ1-5; D perhaps matches TRBD1 (5 bases). The source is a human donor in good health. Sequenced material: sorted CD4+, CD8+, or CD8+CD57+ T cells (not recorded which) from PBMCs. The CDR3 spells CATSDSAGAMVQPQHF. The CDR3 nucleotides read TGTGCCACCAGTGATTCAGCCGGGGCCATGGTCCAGCCCCAGCATTTT.